Below are 2 T cell receptor beta chains sequenced from a single sample in a study of OX40 agonist ivuxolimab in advanced cancers. Data came from immunoSEQ multiplex PCR; TCRdb stores just in-frame clones and leaves some out. The sample lists around 48,000 clones, approximately 84% occurring once. Sequencing used CD4+ or CD8+ T cells sorted from blood, obtained in a trial of the OX40 agonist ivuxolimab. The receptors shown here come from an adult with an advanced solid tumor such as melanoma, head and neck, liver or kidney cancer.

V and J are TRBV21-1 and TRBJ2-7. TRBV21-1 is described as a pseudogene. The CDR3 consists of 13 residues. CDR3 DNA: TGTGCCAGCAGCAAGACGGCTTCCTACGAGCAGTACTTC. It encodes CASSKTASYEQYF.

DNA for the CDR3: TGTGCCAGCAGTTACAAGAGGGACACTGAAGCTTTCTTT. Its translation is CASSYKRDTEAFF. This chain connects TRBV6-6 to TRBJ1-1; D unresolved. The CDR3 is 13 residues long. In germline, CDR1 is MNHNY, CDR2 SVGAGI (reference sequence). Between the trimmed V and J ends, which lost 2 bases and 3 bases, there was a span of 7 bases.